The T cell receptor (beta chain) under discussion was sequenced for a study of shared clonotypes between healthy human individuals. Study results and limitations: Generation probabilities were higher for clonotypes shared across all four sorted-subset donors than for unshared ones. Among several donors, about 4.6% of naive CD4 clonotypes were found in common.

This CDR3 is built from 16 residues. The naive CD8 subset, CD45RO-negative cells positively selected for CCR7, excluded terminally differentiated effector memory CD45RA+ cells. Some 32,000 T cell genomes, or approximately 200 ng DNA, went into the sorted-subset replicate PCRs. Measured with immunoSEQ multiplex PCR; TCRdb has only the in-frame clones, and not every one. The data show millions of clones, with just over 90% seen just once and 1.5% to 2% held by the top ten. On this clone: Its target is not known.

V usage is TRBV21-1 and J usage is TRBJ2-7; the D call of TRBD1 is as the table states it, not checked on the DNA. TRBV21-1 is described as a pseudogene. The specimen sequenced was naive CD8+ T cells from PBMCs. This receptor was obtained from a man aged 18-30 years in good health. Some clones in this sample may be carry-over from other donors' samples. The CDR3 DNA is TGTGCCAGCAGCGCAAGTGGCGGGACAGATTCCTACGAGCAGTACTTC. Its protein product is CASSASGGTDSYEQYF.